The present T cell receptor beta chain was sequenced within a study of T-cell reconstitution after alpha-beta-depleted transplantation in children. This CDR3 contains 11 residues. V was trimmed by 5 bases and J by 7 bases, leaving 8 bases between them. Germline loops: CDR1 MNHEY, CDR2 SMNVEV (reference sequence). There are a few counts of this clonotype. Using unique molecular identifiers, the investigators prepared the TCRbeta library. MiXCR, run by TCRdb on the PCR reads, gives a single entry per CDR3 protein. The table includes about 200,000 distinct CDR3 sequences, about 7% detected once. The TCR was taken from a boy aged 2 to 10 with acute lymphoblastic leukemia, due to receive a stem cell transplant. The sample was PBMCs, taken before TCRalphabeta/CD19-depleted stem cell transplant. This chain uses TRBV27 with TRBJ1-2; D call uncertain. CDR3 residues: CASSGSGGYTF. The CDR3 coding sequence is TGTGCCAGCAGTGGGTCGGGTGGCTACACCTTC.